The 9 T cell receptor beta chains given below trace back to one sample, sequenced in a study of blood T cell repertoires in COVID-19 (dated by TCRdb to about 2020). The library came from the immunoSEQ multiplex PCR assay. The table comes from immuneACCESS by way of TCRdb, which keeps in-frame sequences with V and J called. Part of the clones is missing from these tables; in studies checked, under half for an unresolved V gene and the rest for unknown reasons. For this sample there are 73,000 or so clones; 65% to 85% appear just once. Around 5% of the sample goes to the ten largest clones. Material for sequencing was peripheral blood. These receptors were taken from a man between 45 and 60 years old with active COVID-19.

This clone was picked up one time. The chain joins TRBV10-3 to TRBJ2-1, with TRBD2 matching over 10 bases. With V trimmed by 3 bases and J by 1 base, 3 bases remained unmatched. The CDR3 totals 16 residues. Germline CDR1 reads ENHRY; CDR2 reads SYGVKD. CDR3 sequence (DNA): TGTGCCATCAGTGAAGCGGGGGGGCGATCCTACAATGAGCAGTTCTTC. Residues: CAISEAGGRSYNEQFF.

The chain recombines TRBV6-6 with TRBJ2-3; perhaps TRBD2 as D (6 bases). The V end was cut by 5 bases, the J end by 2 bases, with 11 bases between. Germline CDR1 MNHNY, CDR2 SVGAGI (reference sequence). There are 14 residues in the CDR3. CDR3 region: CASSPLADTDTQYF. Written as DNA, the CDR3 is TGTGCCAGCAGTCCATTAGCGGACACAGATACGCAGTATTTT.

This chain connects TRBV5-4 to TRBJ2-1, with 12 bases fitting TRBD2. The germline gives CDR1 SGHNT, CDR2 YYREEE (reference sequence). With V trimmed by 2 bases and J by 10 bases, 10 bases remained unmatched. This CDR3 comprises 16 residues. CDR3 amino acids: CASSFPGLAGLREQFF. For the CDR3, the DNA is TGTGCCAGCAGCTTCCCAGGACTAGCGGGGCTTCGGGAGCAGTTCTTC.

This clone was observed a few times. Here the CDR3 reads CASSDGGTSTDTQYF. In DNA form, the CDR3 reads TGTGCCAGCAGCGACGGGGGGACTAGCACAGATACGCAGTATTTT. The chain uses TRBV6-4 and TRBJ2-3; TRBD2 matches 7 bases. The junction had 6 bases not matched to a gene; V was cut back by 6 bases and J by 0 bases. Germline assignment: CDR1 MRHNA and CDR2 SNTAGT. CDR3 length: 15 residues.

The chain is built from TRBV6-5 and TRBJ1-6, with a tentative D call TRBD1 (5 bases). The CDR3 extends over 14 amino acids. Germline loops: CDR1 MNHEY, CDR2 SVGAGI. V gave up 2 bases and J gave up 7 bases, with 9 bases separating them. The CDR3: CASSYRGNNSPLHF. In DNA, the CDR3 is TGTGCCAGCAGTTACCGGGGGAACAATTCACCCCTCCACTTT.

The chain recombines TRBV7-9 with TRBJ2-7; D gene unclear. The germline gives CDR1 SEHNR, CDR2 FQNEAQ (reference sequence). This CDR3 contains 11 residues. The ends were cut back, 1 base at V and 6 bases at J, with 4 bases in the middle. CDR3 nucleotides: TGTGCCAGCAGCTTAGTCTCCGAGCAGTACTTC. This translates into CASSLVSEQYF.

The genes are TRBV3-1 (or the pseudogene TRBV3-2) and TRBJ2-2; D gene ambiguous. The V end was cut by 0 bases, the J end by 5 bases, with 4 bases between. Germline CDR1 LGHDT, CDR2 YNNKEL (reference sequence). The CDR3 sequence is 13 residues long. CDR3 in DNA: TGTGCCAGCAGCCAAGATCGTACCGGGGAGCTGTTTTTT. Its translation is CASSQDRTGELFF.

V and J are TRBV5-6 and TRBJ1-6; no clear D. Germline V lookup: CDR1 SGHDT, CDR2 YYEEEE. This CDR3 comprises 15 residues. The V and J ends lost 4 bases and 4 bases respectively, with 12 bases between them. Here the CDR3 reads CASSPDGLYNSPLHF. In nucleotides, the CDR3 is TGTGCCAGCAGCCCGGACGGACTTTATAATTCACCCCTCCACTTT.

This clone turned up a few times. The J gene is TRBJ1-6, the V gene TRBV11-2; TRBD1 aligns across 8 bases. The ends lost 5 bases at V and 6 bases at J; junction bases unmatched: 6. Germline V gives CDR1 SGHAT, CDR2 FQNNGV. CDR3 length: 15 residues. CDR3 sequence reads: CASSPRTGINSPLHF. The CDR3 region has the DNA TGTGCCAGCAGCCCCCGGACAGGGATTAATTCACCCCTCCACTTT.